The next 5 T cell receptor beta chains were all read from a single sample in a study of T cell repertoires in ileal Crohn's disease. Time point in this sample: inflamed ileum from the surgical specimen. The protocol was immunoSEQ multiplex PCR, while the TCRdb copy is restricted to in-frame clones and leaves out a portion. The sample includes a few thousand clones, more than 75% seen only once; the top ten take 35% to 45%. Material for sequencing was ileal tissue. The source is an adult with Crohn's disease.

V usage is TRBV28 and J usage is TRBJ2-7, with 10 bases identical to TRBD1. The germline gives CDR1 MDHEN, CDR2 SYDVKM. This CDR3 region has 14 residues. The ends lost 5 bases at V and 4 bases at J; junction bases unmatched: 5. CDR3 region: CASSPGDRGYEQYF. CDR3 bases: TGTGCCAGCAGTCCAGGGGACAGGGGTTACGAGCAGTACTTC.

The J gene is TRBJ2-7, the V gene TRBV5-1, with 11 bases lining up with TRBD2. V shed 0 bases and J 6 bases; nucleotides not matched to a gene: 11. The CDR3 runs 17 residues. Germline V lookup: CDR1 SGHRS, CDR2 YFSETQ. This chain's CDR3 is CASSLGTLLAGDLEQYF. The DNA for the CDR3 is TGCGCCAGCAGCTTGGGGACTCTACTAGCGGGGGACCTCGAGCAGTACTTC.

A few counts support this clone. This chain uses TRBV2 with TRBJ1-4; D call uncertain. Trimming cost V 6 bases and J 6 bases, with 14 bases left between them. This CDR3 contains 14 residues. Per germline, CDR1 SNHLY and CDR2 FYNNEI. CDR3 sequence (DNA): TGTGCCAGCAGCGCCCTTAGCACGGATGAAAAACTGTTTTTT. It specifies CASSALSTDEKLFF.

The genes are TRBV6-6 and TRBJ1-1, with unresolved D. Deletions cut 8 bases from V and 1 base from J, with 14 bases between. The CDR3 length is 14 residues. CDR1 and CDR2 (germline): MNHNY, SVGAGI (reference sequence). CDR3 in DNA: TGTGCCAGCCGTGTGAGAGGATCGAACACTGAAGCTTTCTTT. Its translation is CASRVRGSNTEAFF.

This chain connects TRBV2 to TRBJ1-2, with TRBD1 identical over 10 bases. Per germline, CDR1 SNHLY and CDR2 FYNNEI. The length of the CDR3 is 17 residues. The V gene end was trimmed by 6 bases and the J gene end by 8 bases; junction bases not matched to a gene: 18. The CDR3 nucleotides are TGTGCCAGCAGAGACAGGGGGCCGACGATTATCTATGGAGGCTACACCTTC. Translation gives CASRDRGPTIIYGGYTF.